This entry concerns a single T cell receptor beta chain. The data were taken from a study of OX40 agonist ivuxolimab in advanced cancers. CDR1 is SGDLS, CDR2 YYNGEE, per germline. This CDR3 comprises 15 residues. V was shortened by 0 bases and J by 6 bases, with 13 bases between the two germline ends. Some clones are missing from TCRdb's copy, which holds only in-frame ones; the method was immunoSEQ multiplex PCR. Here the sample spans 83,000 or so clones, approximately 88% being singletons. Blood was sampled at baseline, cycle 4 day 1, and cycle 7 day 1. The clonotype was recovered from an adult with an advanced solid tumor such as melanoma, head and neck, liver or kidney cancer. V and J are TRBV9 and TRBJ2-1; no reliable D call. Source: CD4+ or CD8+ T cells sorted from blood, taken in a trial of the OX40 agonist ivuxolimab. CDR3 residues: CASSVEGGRSNEQFF. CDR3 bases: TGTGCCAGCAGCGTAGAAGGCGGACGAAGCAATGAGCAGTTCTTC.